A single sample is the source of the 27 T cell receptor beta chains below, sequenced in a study of cytomegalovirus exposure and HLA in healthy donors. PCR primers comprised 60 Vbeta and 13 Jbeta primers. Clones were sequenced by immunoSEQ multiplex PCR, and TCRdb holds only the in-frame ones, with some missing. The sample has approximately 110,000 clones, 12% seen once; the top ten hold 16%. Sequencing used PBMCs. Receptors originate from a middle-aged man in good health and CMV-seropositive.

This clone appeared a few times. The rearrangement uses TRBV29-1 and TRBJ2-1; TRBD2 is a possible D gene (6 bases). With 8 bases removed from V and 4 bases from J, the gap between germline ends came to 15 bases. CDR1 SQVTM and CDR2 ANQGSEA come from the germline V gene. This CDR3 has 13 residues. This CDR3 is CSLAFDSYNEQFF. CDR3 coding DNA: TGCAGCCTAGCGTTTGATTCTTACAATGAGCAGTTCTTC.

This clone was counted a few times. The chain carries TRBV30 and TRBJ1-4; D uncertain. V was cut by 0 bases and J by 8 bases, with 16 bases left in between. CDR3 length equals 15 residues. CDR1 is GTSNPN, CDR2 SVGIG, per germline (reference sequence). The CDR3 DNA sequence: TGTGCCTGGAGTGTTATCTCCGGGATGGGGGAAAAACTGTTTTTT. This translates into CAWSVISGMGEKLFF. Full variable domain (missing parts from reference TRBV30 and TRBJ1-4): SQTIHQWPATLVQPVGSPLSLECTVEGTSNPNLYWYRQAAGRGLQLLFYSVGIGQISSEVPQNLSASRPQDRQFILSSKKLLLSDSGFYLCAWSVISGMGEKLFFGSGTQLSVL.

The chain couples TRBV5-6 to TRBJ2-7; weak D call: TRBD1 (6 bases). The germline V gene has CDR1 SGHDT and CDR2 YYEEEE. The CDR3 totals 13 residues. Between the trimmed V and J ends, which lost 4 bases and 6 bases, there was a span of 14 bases. The CDR3 sequence: CASSLYRVREQYF. The DNA of the CDR3 is TGTGCCAGCAGCCTATACAGGGTACGCGAGCAGTACTTC.

The rearrangement links TRBV29-1 to TRBJ2-1; D is possibly TRBD2 (6 bases). The V and J ends lost 8 bases and 9 bases respectively, with 23 bases between them. The CDR3 length is 14 residues. Germline-derived CDR1 and CDR2 are SQVTM and ANQGSEA. This chain's CDR3 is CSLRSGLPGSEQFF. The CDR3 DNA follows: TGCAGCCTAAGATCCGGCCTCCCCGGGAGTGAGCAGTTCTTC.

This clone was seen more than once but under ten times. The chain recombines TRBV6-5 with TRBJ1-2, with TRBD1 matching over 8 bases. The trim removed 0 bases at V and 5 bases at J, leaving 5 bases unmatched. This CDR3 has 15 residues. Germline V gives CDR1 MNHEY, CDR2 SVGAGI. The CDR3 nucleotides read TGTGCCAGCAGTTACTCTGCAGGGGGCGGATATGGCTACACCTTC. Residues: CASSYSAGGGYGYTF.

The chain uses TRBV11-2 and TRBJ2-1; 13 bases are a match to TRBD2. The trim removed 6 bases at V and 9 bases at J, leaving 8 bases unmatched. The CDR3 contains 15 residues. Looked up from germline, CDR1 is SGHAT and CDR2 is FQNNGV. The CDR3 protein is CASRAGTSGMIEQFF. As DNA, the CDR3 is TGTGCCAGCAGAGCGGGGACTAGCGGGATGATTGAGCAGTTCTTC.

The chain carries TRBV6-4 and TRBJ1-2, with D possibly matching TRBD1 (5 bases). CDR3 length: 13 amino acids. Deletions cut 3 bases from V and 0 bases from J, with 5 bases between. CDR1 and CDR2 from the germline V gene are MRHNA and SNTAGT. This CDR3 is CASSETANYGYTF. Here the CDR3 DNA reads TGTGCCAGCAGTGAGACAGCTAACTATGGCTACACCTTC.

The V gene is TRBV2, the J gene TRBJ2-1; 15 nucleotides align to TRBD2. This CDR3 region has 18 residues. The germline V gene encodes CDR1 SNHLY and CDR2 FYNNEI. The V segment lost 2 bases and the J segment 7 bases; nucleotides outside the gene matches: 9. The CDR3 DNA follows: TGTGCCAGCAGTGAACCCCCCCGGACTAGCGGGAGGGCGAATGAGCAGTTCTTC. Its translation: CASSEPPRTSGRANEQFF.

The J gene is TRBJ1-2, the V gene TRBV29-1, with unresolved D. The germline V gene has CDR1 SQVTM and CDR2 ANQGSEA. V was pared by 7 bases and J by 4 bases, with 19 bases between. CDR3 size: 14 residues. The CDR3 spells CSAPSTLVGYGYTF. Written as DNA, the CDR3 is TGCAGCGCGCCCTCCACCCTGGTCGGCTATGGCTACACCTTC.

This clone has just a few counts. The genes are TRBV7-2 and TRBJ1-3, with D perhaps matching TRBD1 (5 bases). The CDR3 is 14 amino acids. CDR1 and CDR2 from the germline V gene are SGHTA and FQGNSA. V lost 2 bases and J 2 bases, leaving 7 bases between the germline ends. The CDR3 coding sequence is TGTGCCAGCAGCTTAATCAGGGCTGGAAACACCATATATTTT. Protein sequence: CASSLIRAGNTIYF.

The V call is TRBV4-3, the J call TRBJ2-6, with TRBD2 as a possible D gene (7 bases). The germline gives CDR1 LGHNA, CDR2 YSLEER. The V end was cut by 3 bases, the J end by 2 bases, with 11 bases between. CDR3 length: 16 amino acids. The CDR3 region has the DNA TGCGCCAGCAGCCAGAGAGGGGGGGCTGGGGCCAACGTCCTGACTTTC. Its protein is CASSQRGGAGANVLTF.

The chain employs TRBV18 and TRBJ1-5, with D perhaps matching TRBD1 (5 bases). Trimming left V 5 bases short and J 0 bases short, with 14 bases between. The CDR3 has 16 residues. The germline V gene encodes CDR1 KGHSH and CDR2 LQKENI. The CDR3, as DNA: TGTGCCAGCTCAACCAACCAGGGAAATAGCAATCAGCCCCAGCATTTT. Protein: CASSTNQGNSNQPQHF.

V and J are TRBV11-2 and TRBJ1-2; D is perhaps TRBD1 (6 bases). The CDR3 loop spans 17 amino acids. Germline V CDR1 and CDR2: SGHAT, FQNNGV. Trimming left V 4 bases short and J 2 bases short, with 20 bases between. The CDR3 here is CASSSTEQGPPNYGYTF. The CDR3 region has the DNA TGTGCCAGCAGCTCTACCGAACAGGGACCACCAAACTATGGCTACACCTTC.

This rearrangement joins TRBV2 to TRBJ1-4, with D possibly TRBD1 on 6 matching bases. The CDR3 has 13 residues. The germline CDR1 and CDR2 sequences are SNHLY and FYNNEI. The V gene lost 7 bases and the J gene lost 8 bases, with 14 bases spanning the gap. CDR3 DNA sequence: TGTGCCAGCAATCCAGGGGAAGAGGAAAAACTGTTTTTT. Protein product: CASNPGEEEKLFF.

The rearrangement uses TRBV29-1 and TRBJ1-2, with a possible D match to TRBD1 (6 bases). This CDR3 comprises 12 residues. Per germline, CDR1 SQVTM and CDR2 ANQGSEA. The V and J ends lost 7 bases and 8 bases respectively, with 17 bases between them. The DNA of the CDR3 is TGCAGCGCCGACGGGGGGCCTGGGGGCTACACCTTC. Its protein product is CSADGGPGGYTF.

The gene calls are TRBV21-1 and TRBJ1-2; the table's D gene call, TRBD1, was not cross checked with the DNA. TRBV21-1 is a listed pseudogene. CDR3 length: 16 residues. The CDR3 reads CASSKLGRASDYGYTF. CDR3 bases: TGTGCCAGCAGCAAATTAGGCAGGGCCTCTGACTATGGCTACACCTTC.

This clone was picked up a small number of times. This chain links TRBV6-1 with TRBJ2-1; 9 nucleotides match TRBD2. Germline CDR1 MNHNS, CDR2 SASEGT. The CDR3 is 15 amino acids. After removal of 3 bases from V and 2 bases from J, the junction contained 2 bases not matched to a gene. CDR3 in amino acids: CASSDIAGAYNEQFF. The CDR3 DNA follows: TGTGCCAGCAGTGACATAGCGGGAGCCTACAATGAGCAGTTCTTC.

This clone has only a few counts. This sequence joins TRBV7-2 and TRBJ2-2; 8 positions match TRBD1. Germline loops: CDR1 SGHTA, CDR2 FQGNSA. The CDR3 runs 16 residues. With V trimmed by 3 bases and J by 2 bases, 5 bases remained unmatched. CDR3: CASSFSGTGNTGELFF. In DNA form, the CDR3 reads TGTGCCAGCAGCTTTTCCGGGACAGGCAACACCGGGGAGCTGTTTTTT. Full variable domain (rest looked up from reference TRBV7-2 and TRBJ2-2): GAGVSQSPSNKVTEKGKDVELRCDPISGHTALYWYRQSLGQGLEFLIYFQGNSAPDKSGLPSDRFSAERTGGSVSTLTIQRTQQEDSAVYLCASSFSGTGNTGELFFGEGSRLTVL.

This clone was seen only a few times. The rearrangement joins TRBV28 to TRBJ2-1; TRBD2 agrees at 7 bases. The CDR3 has 16 residues. With 7 bases clipped from V and 4 bases from J, the junction kept 13 bases outside the gene matches. The germline CDR1 and CDR2 sequences are MDHEN and SYDVKM. This CDR3 is CASTKRENAYYNEQFF. CDR3 coding DNA: TGTGCCAGCACCAAGCGGGAAAACGCATATTACAATGAGCAGTTCTTC.

This clone was seen more than once but under ten times. This chain uses TRBV30 with TRBJ2-1; unclear D gene. V was clipped by 3 bases and J by 7 bases, with 7 bases between them. CDR1 is GTSNPN, CDR2 SVGIG, per germline (reference sequence). The CDR3 runs to 11 residues. The CDR3 DNA sequence: TGTGCCTGGAGGCCACAGAATGAGCAGTTCTTC. Amino acid sequence: CAWRPQNEQFF.

This chain uses TRBV2 with TRBJ2-5; D perhaps matches TRBD2 (6 bases). The CDR3 has 14 amino acids. V was trimmed by 6 bases and J by 5 bases, leaving 16 bases between them. CDR1 and CDR2 (germline): SNHLY, FYNNEI. DNA of the CDR3: TGTGCCAGCAGGTCCGGGACTGGCAGGGAGACCCAGTACTTC. This sequence encodes CASRSGTGRETQYF.

This clone was seen more than once but under ten times. The V and J genes are TRBV2 and TRBJ2-6; 8 bases line up with TRBD2. Unmatched junction bases numbered 10, after V lost 8 bases and J lost 1 base. The CDR3 consists of 17 residues. Germline V gene sequence: CDR1 SNHLY, CDR2 FYNNEI. The CDR3 spells CASGAGLGSSGANVLTF. DNA of the CDR3: TGTGCCAGCGGAGCGGGACTAGGAAGTTCTGGGGCCAACGTCCTGACTTTC.

This clone was observed a few times. The V call is TRBV19, the J call TRBJ2-1; 8 bases map to TRBD2. V gave up 5 bases and J gave up 7 bases; unmatched junction bases: 13. The germline CDR1 and CDR2 sequences are LNHDA and SQIVND (reference sequence). The CDR3 totals 16 residues. DNA of the CDR3: TGTGCCAGTAGTCGACGGACTAGCACGGGAGGGAATGAGCAGTTCTTC. Translating it yields CASSRRTSTGGNEQFF.

The chain carries TRBV30 and TRBJ2-1; 14 nucleotides match TRBD2. The germline V gene has CDR1 GTSNPN and CDR2 SVGIG (reference sequence). V lost 4 bases and J lost 13; bases outside the gene matches: 12. There are 15 residues in the CDR3. CDR3 sequence reads: CAWTGKGLAGELQFF. The CDR3 DNA follows: TGTGCCTGGACGGGGAAGGGACTAGCGGGAGAGTTACAGTTCTTC.

This sequence joins TRBV6-1 and TRBJ2-1, with a weak D call TRBD2 (5 bases). The CDR3 covers 14 residues. The germline V gene encodes CDR1 MNHNS and CDR2 SASEGT. Trimming shortened V by 2 bases and J by 5 bases, and 10 bases separated the two germline ends. CDR3 sequence reads: CASSERTRHNEQFF. The CDR3 nucleotides are TGTGCCAGCAGTGAAAGGACTCGTCACAATGAGCAGTTCTTC.

Only a few counts were recorded for this clone. The genes are TRBV6-4 and TRBJ2-1; 12 bases agree with TRBD1. Losses at the gene ends were 0 bases for V and 7 bases for J; bases not matched to a gene: 7. Germline-derived CDR1 and CDR2 are MRHNA and SNTAGT. The CDR3 is 17 residues long. The CDR3 reads CASSDSLRDRGRNEQFF. The CDR3 DNA sequence: TGTGCCAGCAGTGACTCGCTCCGGGACAGGGGGCGAAATGAGCAGTTCTTC.

The chain employs TRBV5-4 and TRBJ2-5, with 7 bases aligning to TRBD2. Per germline, CDR1 SGHNT and CDR2 YYREEE (reference sequence). CDR3 length: 14 amino acids. The V and J ends lost 5 bases and 4 bases, in that order; junction bases with no gene match: 8. CDR3 bases: TGTGCCAGCAGTACTCGCGGGAGTTCAGAGACCCAGTACTTC. It translates to CASSTRGSSETQYF. Together with reference TRBV5-4 and TRBJ2-5, the CDR3 gives the full variable domain: ETGVTQSPTHLIKTRGQQVTLRCSSQSGHNTVSWYQQALGQGPQFIFQYYREEENGRGNFPPRFSGLQFPNYSSELNVNALELDDSALYLCASSTRGSSETQYFGPGTRLLVL.